These 26 T cell receptor beta chains came from one sample sequenced in a study of follicular helper T cells after annual influenza vaccination (dated by TCRdb to the late 2010s). Library prep was done by the immunoSEQ multiplex PCR assay. Entries here come from immuneACCESS through TCRdb and include only in-frame sequences with V and J called. Some clones fail to appear in such tables; in the studies checked, an unresolved V gene covers under half of the shortfall, and the cause of the remainder is unknown. This sample has roughly 7,300 clones in its table, and roughly 83% of those were observed once. 1.6% of the sample rests with the top ten. Reading the label with the study, this specimen's time point is: 2015-2016 season, 7 days after influenza vaccination. Source: CXCR5+ CD38- circulating T follicular helper cells from blood, taken 7 days after influenza vaccination. The sample's cell subset or site label, in plain terms: circulating Tfh, non-naive CD4+CXCR5+PD-1+ (ICOS+CD38+ or ICOS-CD38-). The receptors derive from an adult who received the influenza vaccine.

V is TRBV6-5 and J is TRBJ1-2; D call uncertain. The CDR3 runs 13 residues. Germline V gives CDR1 MNHEY, CDR2 SVGAGI. The V gene lost 2 bases and the J gene lost 4 bases, with 8 bases spanning the gap. As DNA, the CDR3 is TGTGCCAGCAGTTACCAACTGGGCTATGGCTACACCTTC. It translates to CASSYQLGYGYTF.

This clone was seen a handful of times. The rearrangement joins TRBV27 to TRBJ2-7; 16 nucleotides match TRBD2. V lost 5 bases, J lost 7 bases, and 8 bases stayed unmatched. Per the germline V gene, CDR1 is MNHEY and CDR2 is SMNVEV (reference sequence). The CDR3 extends over 16 amino acids. For the CDR3, the DNA is TGTGCCAGCAGTCCAGGGACTAGCGGGAGGGCAAGGGAGCAGTACTTC. It translates to CASSPGTSGRAREQYF.

This chain connects TRBV28 to TRBJ1-1; no definite D call. Trimming cost V 5 bases and J 0 bases, with 13 bases left between them. Germline V lookup: CDR1 MDHEN, CDR2 SYDVKM. This CDR3 has 15 amino acids. The CDR3 nucleotides read TGTGCCAGCAGTCCCGTGGGAGGGCTGAACACTGAAGCTTTCTTT. This translates into CASSPVGGLNTEAFF.

The rearrangement links TRBV5-1 to TRBJ2-1; 9 bases align to TRBD2. CDR1 is SGHRS and CDR2 is YFSETQ in the germline V gene. V dropped 5 bases and J dropped 4; count of bases not matched to a gene: 7. The CDR3 runs to 15 residues. The CDR3 reads CASRLAGRQYNEQFF. CDR3 nucleotides: TGCGCCAGCAGGCTAGCGGGACGACAATACAATGAGCAGTTCTTC.

The chain combines TRBV6-6 with TRBJ2-7; the match to TRBD1 covers 9 bases. The CDR3 runs 14 residues. Trimming removed 4 bases from V and 5 bases from J; junction bases left unmatched: 6. From germline, CDR1 is MNHNY and CDR2 SVGAGI (reference sequence). The CDR3 sequence: CASSSRTGANEQYF. In DNA form, the CDR3 reads TGTGCCAGCAGTTCAAGGACAGGGGCGAACGAGCAGTACTTC.

The CDR3 spells CASSRTGGSSYEQYF. Here the CDR3 DNA reads TGTGCCAGCAGCCGTACAGGGGGTAGCTCCTACGAGCAGTACTTC. The chain is built from TRBV28 and TRBJ2-7; TRBD1 agrees at 8 bases. Germline loops: CDR1 MDHEN, CDR2 SYDVKM. V shed 6 bases and J 0 bases; nucleotides not matched to a gene: 7. The CDR3 consists of 15 residues.

This chain uses TRBV5-5 with TRBJ1-2; 8 positions match TRBD1. Trimming removed 4 bases from V and 8 bases from J; junction bases left unmatched: 7. The CDR3 has 13 residues. Germline CDR1 is SGHKS and CDR2 is YYEKEE (reference sequence). CDR3 sequence (DNA): TGTGCCAGCAGCATAGACAGGGGCCTAGGCTACACCTTC. It specifies CASSIDRGLGYTF. Full variable domain (rest looked up from reference TRBV5-5 and TRBJ1-2): DAGVTQSPTHLIKTRGQQVTLRCSPISGHKSVSWYQQVLGQGPQFIFQYYEKEERGRGNFPDRFSARQFPNYSSELNVNALLLGDSALYLCASSIDRGLGYTFGSGTRLTVV.

The chain combines TRBV7-8 with TRBJ2-2, with D uncertain. The length of the CDR3 is 13 residues. The V and J ends lost 7 bases and 0 bases respectively, with 6 bases between them. The V gene's germline CDR1 is SGHVS and CDR2 FQNEAQ. This chain's CDR3 is CASKFANTGELFF. In nucleotides, the CDR3 is TGTGCCAGCAAGTTTGCGAACACCGGGGAGCTGTTTTTT.

This chain joins TRBV13 and TRBJ2-2; 13 bases line up with TRBD2. Germline loops: CDR1 PRHDT, CDR2 FYEKMQ (reference sequence). CDR3 length: 15 residues. V trimming: 7 bases; J trimming: 5 bases; junction bases outside the gene matches: 4. DNA of the CDR3: TGTGCCAGCACGCGGACTAGCGGGAGTACCGGGGAGCTGTTTTTT. Translating gives CASTRTSGSTGELFF.

The chain employs TRBV19 and TRBJ1-5; no clear D gene. CDR3 size: 13 residues. The germline V gene encodes CDR1 LNHDA and CDR2 SQIVND (reference sequence). Trimming stripped 3 bases from V and 4 bases from J, with 7 bases between. CDR3 amino acids: CASSIGRNQPQHF. CDR3 DNA sequence: TGTGCCAGTAGTATCGGCAGGAATCAGCCCCAGCATTTT.

This clone appeared once. This chain links TRBV5-1 with TRBJ2-2, with TRBD1 matching 9 bases. This CDR3 spans 16 amino acids. Germline V gene lookup returns CDR1 SGHRS and CDR2 YFSETQ. J gave up 4 bases and V 4 bases, and 8 bases lay outside the gene matches. The CDR3: CASSERTGATTGELFF. The CDR3 DNA sequence: TGCGCCAGCAGCGAACGGACAGGGGCGACCACCGGGGAGCTGTTTTTT.

The CDR3 loop reads CASRDRQGKPEAFF. Here the CDR3 DNA reads TGTGCCAGCAGGGATCGACAGGGTAAACCTGAAGCTTTCTTT. The chain is built from TRBV2 and TRBJ1-1; TRBD1 agrees at 7 bases. V was clipped by 6 bases and J by 6 bases; unmatched bases: 10. Germline V gene sequence: CDR1 SNHLY, CDR2 FYNNEI. The CDR3 is 14 residues long.

This chain links TRBV6-1 with TRBJ1-2; D gene unclear. The V gene's germline CDR1 is MNHNS and CDR2 SASEGT. The CDR3 has 13 residues. Trimming removed 5 bases from V and 3 bases from J, with 10 bases in between. The CDR3, as DNA: TGTGCCAGCAGTTCGGACCCCTACTATGGCTACACCTTC. The encoded protein is CASSSDPYYGYTF.

This sequence joins TRBV10-3 and TRBJ1-3; unclear D gene. The CDR3 spans 16 residues. The germline V gene has CDR1 ENHRY and CDR2 SYGVKD. Trimming took 2 bases from V and 2 from J, leaving 13 bases between them. CDR3 sequence (DNA): TGTGCCATCAGTGAGAGGACCGCGAGGGCTGGAAACACCATATATTTT. Its translation is CAISERTARAGNTIYF.

This chain connects TRBV20-1 to TRBJ1-1; D is undetermined. Germline V gene sequence: CDR1 DFQATT, CDR2 SNEGSKA (reference sequence). V was clipped by 5 bases and J by 7 bases, with 11 bases between them. CDR3 length: 11 amino acids. CDR3 residues: CSARGRVEAFF. The DNA for the CDR3 is TGCAGTGCTCGAGGTAGGGTTGAAGCTTTCTTT.

For the CDR3, the DNA is TGTGCCAGCTCACCAAACCCGACAGGGGATAAAGCTTTCTTT. The encoded protein is CASSPNPTGDKAFF. This chain uses TRBV18 with TRBJ1-1, with 8 bases that match TRBD1. With 2 bases clipped from V and 9 bases from J, the junction kept 8 bases outside the gene matches. This CDR3 spans 14 amino acids. CDR1 is KGHSH, CDR2 LQKENI, per germline.

J is TRBJ2-3 and V is TRBV5-6; D is unresolved. This CDR3 spans 14 amino acids. The V gene's germline CDR1 is SGHDT and CDR2 YYEEEE. Trimming stripped 4 bases from V and 1 base from J, with 10 bases between. For the CDR3, the DNA is TGTGCCAGCAGCCCCAATTTGGGCACAGATACGCAGTATTTT. Protein product: CASSPNLGTDTQYF.

V is TRBV30 and J is TRBJ1-1; unclear D gene. V lost 0 bases and J 4 bases, leaving 9 bases between the germline ends. CDR3 length: 13 amino acids. Germline V gives CDR1 GTSNPN, CDR2 SVGIG (reference sequence). DNA for the CDR3: TGTGCCTGGAGTGTACGTTGGGGCACTGAAGCTTTCTTT. It translates to CAWSVRWGTEAFF.

There are a few counts of this clone. This sequence joins TRBV28 and TRBJ1-5; 7 bases are a match to TRBD1. This CDR3 contains 12 residues. V shed 11 bases and J 3 bases; nucleotides not matched to a gene: 4. Per germline, CDR1 MDHEN and CDR2 SYDVKM. The CDR3 loop reads CAGGQVNQPQHF. The CDR3 DNA reads TGTGCCGGCGGACAGGTCAATCAGCCCCAGCATTTT.

The genes are TRBV21-1 and TRBJ2-2; no DNA check was done on the table's D call, TRBD1. TRBV21-1 is designated a pseudogene. This CDR3 spans 16 amino acids. The CDR3 loop reads CASRTRDRGLNGELFF. Written as DNA, the CDR3 is TGTGCCAGCAGAACCCGGGACAGGGGGCTCAACGGGGAGCTGTTTTTT.

The V and J genes are TRBV2 and TRBJ1-3, with unresolved D. Looked up from germline, CDR1 is SNHLY and CDR2 is FYNNEI. This CDR3 comprises 12 residues. V was cut by 8 bases and J by 4 bases, with 9 bases left in between. The CDR3 is CASVSGGNTIYF. The CDR3 bases are TGTGCCAGCGTGAGTGGGGGAAACACCATATATTTT.

This clone has only a few counts. The chain joins TRBV27 to TRBJ2-5; 16 bases agree with TRBD2. The junction had 10 bases not matched to a gene; V was cut back by 6 bases and J by 3 bases. The CDR3 totals 18 residues. Germline-derived CDR1 and CDR2 are MNHEY and SMNVEV (reference sequence). The CDR3 region has the DNA TGTGCCAGCAGCCCGGGACTAGCGGGAGGGCCGTGGGAAGAGACCCAGTACTTC. Its translation: CASSPGLAGGPWEETQYF.

This chain joins TRBV5-4 and TRBJ2-7, with TRBD2 matching 11 bases. Germline values: CDR1 SGHNT, CDR2 YYREEE (reference sequence). The CDR3 covers 15 residues. The ends lost 5 bases at V and 3 bases at J; junction bases unmatched: 7. CDR3: CASSLRLAGRYEQYF. In DNA form, the CDR3 reads TGTGCCAGCAGTTTAAGACTAGCGGGACGCTACGAGCAGTACTTC.

The chain is built from TRBV7-2 and TRBJ1-4; 9 nucleotides align to TRBD1. The J segment lost 5 bases and the V segment lost 4 bases, leaving 5 bases of the junction unmatched. The CDR3 spans 15 residues. CDR1 SGHTA and CDR2 FQGNSA come from the germline V gene. The CDR3 bases are TGTGCCAGCAGCTCAAGGACAGGGGAAAATGAAAAACTGTTTTTT. It translates to CASSSRTGENEKLFF.

This chain connects TRBV7-9 to TRBJ1-1; D is ambiguous. The germline V and J ends were trimmed by 3 bases and 4 bases, with 9 bases remaining between them. The germline V gene has CDR1 SEHNR and CDR2 FQNEAQ (reference sequence). The CDR3 extends over 13 amino acids. CDR3 sequence reads: CASSFASGTEAFF. The CDR3 region has the DNA TGTGCCAGCAGCTTTGCTAGTGGCACTGAAGCTTTCTTT.

In this sample, this clone turned up once. The rearrangement joins TRBV18 to TRBJ2-2, with 9 positions matching TRBD2. Germline CDR1 and CDR2: KGHSH and LQKENI. V was pared by 6 bases and J by 1 base, with 6 bases of the junction left unmatched. The CDR3 length is 16 residues. CDR3: CASSPLAGWNTGELFF. The CDR3 DNA reads TGTGCCAGCTCGCCTCTAGCGGGATGGAACACCGGGGAGCTGTTTTTT.